Listed below are T cell receptor beta chains from one sample, sequenced in a study of blood T cell repertoires in COVID-19. Generated by immunoSEQ multiplex PCR, the TCRdb table keeps only in-frame clones and is missing some. The sample includes 290,000 or so clones, approximately 85% of them seen just once. Specimen: peripheral blood. These receptors all come from a man between 45 and 60 years old with active or convalescent COVID-19. Each CDR3 is given with its conserved first and last residue.

>14|TRBV30
CAWSGQGANTEAFF
>14|TRBV30
CAWTSGSSYNEQFF
>14|TRBV30
CAWLGGAGANEQFF
>14|TRBV11-2
CASSLGPGGTEAFF
>18|TRBV9
CASGTGVGSGRAHNEQFF
>16|TRBV5-6
CASSSPGTRGKYEQYF
>12|TRBV7-2
CASSKEAGGLLF
>15|TRBV27
CASSLGLASYNEQFF
>14|TRBV11-1
CASSLGAGTYEQYF
>15|TRBV28
CASSIFGSGSYEQFF
>14|TRBV6-4
CASSLGAGYNEQFF
>13|TRBV30
CAHRAGGATEAFF
>11|TRBV20-1
CSLVVQNIQYF
>18|TRBV5-4
CASSFLLGAAPSTDTQYF
>13|TRBV27
CASSLVGDSPLHF
>16|TRBV4-2
CASSRRTSGLYNEQFF
>15|TRBV7-9
CAVASGDRSTYEQYF
>11|TRBV30
CAWVRYNEQFF
>14|TRBV7-9
CASRSQEMNTEAFF
>11|TRBV7-2
CASSSSFEQFF
>13|TRBV7-8
CASSRTGGNGYTF
>12|TRBV18
CASSSRAEKLFF
>16|TRBV4-1
CASSQGQAYSGNTIYF
>13|TRBV11-2
CASSLEPQAEQYF
>13|TRBV6-2/TRBV6-3
CASSRSQGEKLFF
>13|TRBV29-1
CSGQTSQGNEQFF
>13|TRBV21-1
CAPGGGHSHEQYF
>16|TRBV6-6
CASSRSRGRQNTEAFF